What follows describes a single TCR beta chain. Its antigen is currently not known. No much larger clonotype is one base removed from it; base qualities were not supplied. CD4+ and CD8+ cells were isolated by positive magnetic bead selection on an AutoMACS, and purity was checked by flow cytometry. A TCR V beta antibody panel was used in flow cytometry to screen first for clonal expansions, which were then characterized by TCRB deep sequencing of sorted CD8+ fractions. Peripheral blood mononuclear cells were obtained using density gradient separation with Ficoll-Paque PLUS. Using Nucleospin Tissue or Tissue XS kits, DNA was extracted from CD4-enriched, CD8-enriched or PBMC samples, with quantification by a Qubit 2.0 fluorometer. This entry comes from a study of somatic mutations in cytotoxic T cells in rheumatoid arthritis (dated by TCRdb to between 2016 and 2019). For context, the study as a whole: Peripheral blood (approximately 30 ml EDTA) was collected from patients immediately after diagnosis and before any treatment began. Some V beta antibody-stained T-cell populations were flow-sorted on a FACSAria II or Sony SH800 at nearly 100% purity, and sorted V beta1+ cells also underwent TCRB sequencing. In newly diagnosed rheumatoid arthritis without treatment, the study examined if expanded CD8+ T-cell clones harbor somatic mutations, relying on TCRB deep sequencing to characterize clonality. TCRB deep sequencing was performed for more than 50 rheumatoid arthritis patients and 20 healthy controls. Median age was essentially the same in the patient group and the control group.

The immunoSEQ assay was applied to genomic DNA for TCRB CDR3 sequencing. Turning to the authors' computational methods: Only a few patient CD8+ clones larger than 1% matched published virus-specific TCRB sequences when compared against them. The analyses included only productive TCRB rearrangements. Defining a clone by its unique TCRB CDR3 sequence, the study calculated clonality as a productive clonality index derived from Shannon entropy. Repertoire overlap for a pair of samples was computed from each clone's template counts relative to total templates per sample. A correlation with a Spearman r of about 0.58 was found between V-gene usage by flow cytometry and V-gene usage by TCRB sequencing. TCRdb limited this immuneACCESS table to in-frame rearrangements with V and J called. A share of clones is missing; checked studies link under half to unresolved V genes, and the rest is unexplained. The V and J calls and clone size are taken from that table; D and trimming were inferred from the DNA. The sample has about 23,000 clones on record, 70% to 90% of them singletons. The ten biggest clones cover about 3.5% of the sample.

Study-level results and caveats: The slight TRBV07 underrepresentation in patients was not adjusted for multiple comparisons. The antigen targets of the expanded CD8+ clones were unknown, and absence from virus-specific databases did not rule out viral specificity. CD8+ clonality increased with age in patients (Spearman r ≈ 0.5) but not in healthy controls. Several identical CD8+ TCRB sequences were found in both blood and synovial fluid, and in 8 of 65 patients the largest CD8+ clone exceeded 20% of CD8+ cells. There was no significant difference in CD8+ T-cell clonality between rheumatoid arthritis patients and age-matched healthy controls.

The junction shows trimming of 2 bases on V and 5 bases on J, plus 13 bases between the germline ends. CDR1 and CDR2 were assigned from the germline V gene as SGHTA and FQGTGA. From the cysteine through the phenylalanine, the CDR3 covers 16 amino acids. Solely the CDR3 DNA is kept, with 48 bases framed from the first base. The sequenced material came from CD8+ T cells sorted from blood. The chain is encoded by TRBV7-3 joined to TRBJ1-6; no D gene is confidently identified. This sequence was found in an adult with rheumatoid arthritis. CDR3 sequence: CASSLSPGYNNSPLHF. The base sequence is TGTGCCAGCAGCTTATCTCCGGGGTATAATAATTCACCCCTCCACTTT.